This TCR beta chain derives from a study of T cell responses to AZD1222 COVID-19 vaccine. Whole-study results and caveats: Spike-specific TCR breadth and depth rose after two AZD1222 doses.

In the case of this clone: Its antigen is not identified.

V lost 2 bases and J 5 bases, leaving 8 bases between the germline ends. Germline V gene data show CDR1 as SGHRS and CDR2 as YFSETQ. The CDR3 is made up of 14 amino acids. The data were produced by immunoSEQ multiplex PCR, yet TCRdb's version contains in-frame clones alone and is incomplete. Of about 120,000 clones listed, around 93% are singletons. The material sequenced was peripheral blood, taken on day 0 of AZD1222 vaccination. The gene calls are TRBV5-1 and TRBJ1-6, with D tentatively TRBD1 (6 bases). The clonotype comes from an adult in good health. The CDR3 region is CASSLNRDNSPLHF. CDR3 sequence (DNA): TGCGCCAGCAGCTTAAACAGGGATAATTCACCCCTCCACTTT.